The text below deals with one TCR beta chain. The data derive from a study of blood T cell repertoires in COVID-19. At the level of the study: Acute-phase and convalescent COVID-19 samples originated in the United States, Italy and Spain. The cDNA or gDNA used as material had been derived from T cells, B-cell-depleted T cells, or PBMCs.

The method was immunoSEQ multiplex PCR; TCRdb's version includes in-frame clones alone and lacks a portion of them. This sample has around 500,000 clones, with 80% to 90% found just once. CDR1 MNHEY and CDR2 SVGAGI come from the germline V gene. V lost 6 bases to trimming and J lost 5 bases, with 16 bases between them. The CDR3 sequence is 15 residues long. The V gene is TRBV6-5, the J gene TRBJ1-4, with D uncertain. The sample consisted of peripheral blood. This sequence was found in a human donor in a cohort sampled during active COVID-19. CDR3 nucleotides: TGTGCCAGCAGCCTCTCAGGAGGGCGGAATGAAAAACTGTTTTTT. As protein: CASSLSGGRNEKLFF.